Listed below are T cell receptor beta chains from one sample, sequenced in a study of blood T cell repertoires in COVID-19. Clones were read by immunoSEQ multiplex PCR, and TCRdb kept only the in-frame ones, dropping some. Altogether about half a million clones are present, 88% being singletons, with the ten largest covering around 7.9%. What was sequenced was PBMCs or T cells enriched from blood (not recorded which). These receptors came from an older woman who had recovered from COVID-19. Both conserved end residues are part of each CDR3. A D gene is named only where the DNA matches it firmly. Clone sizes are given selectively: once, few, many, or a class where the clone is expanded.

TRBJ1-4 . TRBV4-2 . CASSPSAGQAYKLFF TGTGCCAGCAGCCCCTCAGCGGGTCAGGCCTATAAACTGTTTTTT
TRBJ1-3 . TRBV19 once CASSIVPGGTGNTIYF TGTGCCAGTAGTATAGTCCCCGGAGGGACTGGAAACACCATATATTTT
TRBJ1-6 TRBD1 TRBV6-5 . CASSYGQVYNSPLHF TGTGCCAGCAGTTACGGACAGGTCTATAATTCACCCCTCCACTTT
TRBJ2-7 TRBD1 TRBV18 . CASSLKSPQGWSYEQYF TGTGCCAGCTCACTAAAATCCCCACAGGGGTGGTCCTACGAGCAGTACTTC
TRBJ1-4 . TRBV2 . CASSRGTNEKLFF TGTGCCAGCTCCAGGGGTACTAATGAAAAACTGTTTTTT
TRBJ2-7 . TRBV9 . CASSVAPTGFYEQYF TGTGCCAGCAGCGTAGCCCCCACGGGGTTTTACGAGCAGTACTTC
TRBJ2-1 TRBD2 TRBV5-1 . CASSLVIAGAGDNEQFF TGCGCCAGCAGCTTGGTAATAGCGGGGGCCGGGGACAATGAGCAGTTCTTC
TRBJ1-2 TRBD1 TRBV30 . CAWSWQGASEGYTF TGTGCCTGGAGTTGGCAGGGGGCTTCGGAAGGCTACACCTTC
TRBJ1-5 TRBD1 TRBV7-2 . CASSHGTDNQPQHF TGTGCCAGCAGCCACGGGACAGATAATCAGCCCCAGCATTTT
TRBJ1-3 . TRBV6-5 . CASTSEGQRCNTIYF TGTGCCAGCACCTCTGAGGGCCAAAGGTGTAACACCATATATTTT
TRBJ2-1 . TRBV7-9 . CASSLGGGEQFF TGTGCCAGCAGCTTAGGAGGGGGTGAGCAGTTCTTC
TRBJ1-1 . TRBV12-5 . CASGDLRAGNTEAFF TGTGCTAGTGGCGACTTGAGGGCCGGGAACACTGAAGCTTTCTTT
TRBJ2-1 TRBD2 TRBV5-5 . CASSLLLAGVGEQFF TGTGCCAGCAGCTTGCTCCTAGCGGGGGTTGGTGAGCAGTTCTTC
TRBJ1-1 . TRBV4-1 . CASSQESGTTEAFF TGCGCCAGCAGCCAAGAGTCGGGTACCACTGAAGCTTTCTTT
TRBJ1-1 . TRBV6-5 . CASSYSNTPLYTEAFF TGTGCCAGCAGTTACTCGAACACCCCCCTTTACACTGAAGCTTTCTTT
TRBJ1-4 . TRBV6-5 . CASTIGVDEKLFF TGTGCCAGCACCATAGGGGTGGATGAAAAACTGTTTTTT
TRBJ2-2 TRBD1 TRBV2 . CASEKGASGELFF TGTGCCAGCGAGAAGGGGGCCTCCGGGGAGCTGTTTTTT
TRBJ1-4 TRBD1 TRBV19 . CASNNGDRVDEKLFF TGTGCCAGTAATAACGGGGACAGGGTAGATGAAAAACTGTTTTTT
TRBJ2-7 . TRBV5-4 . CASSFDGGPYEQYF TGTGCCAGCAGCTTCGACGGGGGACCTTACGAGCAGTACTTC
TRBJ2-2 . TRBV7-9 . CASSTTGPGELFF TGTGCCAGCAGCACAACAGGGCCCGGGGAGCTGTTTTTT
TRBJ2-5 TRBD2 TRBV10-3 . CAVGGGQPWQETQYF TGTGCCGTGGGCGGGGGGCAACCTTGGCAAGAGACCCAGTACTTC
TRBJ1-5 . TRBV7-6 . CASSLHTGQGPQHF TGTGCCAGCAGCTTACATACAGGACAAGGGCCCCAGCATTTT
TRBJ2-7 . TRBV11-2 once CASSFGPGGYEQYF TGTGCCAGCAGCTTCGGGCCCGGGGGCTACGAGCAGTACTTC
TRBJ1-5 . TRBV2 . CASSEAQGIGNQPQHF TGTGCCAGCAGTGAAGCGCAGGGGATCGGCAATCAGCCCCAGCATTTT